Shown below are 27 T cell receptor beta chains from a single sample sequenced in a study of T cells in Graves' hyperthyroidism and ophthalmopathy. Researchers took RNA transcripts and amplified the TCR beta CDR3 regions from them. RT-PCR in the first round (using the HTBI primer set) targeted the TCR CDR3. TCRdb reprocessed the multiplex PCR reads via MiXCR and lists one record per CDR3 protein. The sample holds about 360,000 distinct CDR3 sequences, about 13% seen once. Sequencing input: blood. The receptors shown here come from a woman between 18 and 29 years old with Graves' hyperthyroidism.

This clonotype was detected a few times. The J gene is TRBJ1-5, the V gene TRBV6-1; 9 bases fit TRBD1. V lost 6 bases and J lost 4; bases outside the gene matches: 7. There are 15 residues in the CDR3. Germline values: CDR1 MNHNS, CDR2 SASEGT. CDR3 in DNA: TGTGCCAGCAGCCGATACGGGACAGGGAATCAGCCCCAGCATTTT. It yields the protein CASSRYGTGNQPQHF.

This clonotype appeared many times. J is TRBJ1-2 and V is TRBV9; D uncertain. The CDR3 spans 14 residues. In germline, CDR1 is SGDLS, CDR2 YYNGEE. V was trimmed by 2 bases and J by 5 bases, leaving 13 bases between them. Here the CDR3 DNA reads TGTGCCAGCAGCGTGGGCTCCCTTCAATATGGCTACACCTTC. Residues: CASSVGSLQYGYTF.

This clonotype was recorded at least ten times. This chain links TRBV7-9 with TRBJ2-3, with 9 bases matching TRBD2. The CDR3 runs 15 residues. In germline, CDR1 is SEHNR, CDR2 FQNEAQ (reference sequence). V shed 5 bases, J shed 2 bases, and the junction held 5 bases outside the gene matches. The CDR3: CASSPSGELTDTQYF. CDR3 DNA sequence: TGTGCCAGCAGCCCTAGCGGGGAGCTCACAGATACGCAGTATTTT.

The rearrangement joins TRBV6-5 to TRBJ1-2; D not resolved. Germline V gene lookup returns CDR1 MNHEY and CDR2 SVGAGI. V was pared by 4 bases and J by 7 bases, with 13 bases between. The CDR3 is 13 residues long. The CDR3 region has the DNA TGTGCCAGCAGTTTTGCCCCAAGAACTGGCTACACCTTC. Encoded protein: CASSFAPRTGYTF.

This clonotype occurred many times. The chain's CDR3 is CATSREGRVYEQYF. In DNA, the CDR3 is TGTGCCACCAGCAGAGAGGGCAGGGTTTACGAGCAGTACTTC. The gene calls are TRBV15 and TRBJ2-7; D might be TRBD1 (5 bases). The germline CDR1 and CDR2 sequences are LNHNV and YYDKDF (reference sequence). The CDR3 runs to 14 residues. Between the trimmed V and J ends, which lost 0 bases and 4 bases, there was a span of 10 bases.

This clonotype was detected only a few times. V usage is TRBV9 and J usage is TRBJ1-6; 7 bases map to TRBD1. This CDR3 spans 15 amino acids. The ends lost 4 bases at V and 8 bases at J; junction bases unmatched: 9. Germline V gene sequence: CDR1 SGDLS, CDR2 YYNGEE. CDR3 region: CASSLRQGIDSPLHF. Written as DNA, the CDR3 is TGTGCCAGCAGCCTCAGACAGGGTATAGATTCACCCCTCCACTTT.

This clonotype was observed at least ten times. The rearrangement uses TRBV19 and TRBJ1-2, with a tentative D call TRBD1 (6 bases). The CDR3 runs to 15 residues. V dropped 5 bases and J dropped 3 bases, with 16 bases sitting between them. Per germline, CDR1 LNHDA and CDR2 SQIVND (reference sequence). The CDR3 spells CASSRTGPDYYGYTF. The CDR3 DNA reads TGTGCCAGTAGTCGAACAGGGCCTGACTACTATGGCTACACCTTC.

This clonotype occurred many times. V gene TRBV20-1 combines with J gene TRBJ2-7; 7 bases are shared with TRBD1. The CDR3 is made up of 15 amino acids. Germline values: CDR1 DFQATT, CDR2 SNEGSKA (reference sequence). V lost 4 bases and J lost 1; bases outside the gene matches: 10. This chain's CDR3 is CSAIAGTAQSYEQYF. The CDR3 bases are TGCAGTGCTATTGCTGGGACAGCCCAATCCTACGAGCAGTACTTC.

The chain links TRBV5-4 to TRBJ1-2; TRBD1 agrees at 8 bases. The J segment lost 5 bases and the V segment lost 5 bases, leaving 8 bases of the junction unmatched. The CDR3 is 14 amino acids. Per germline, CDR1 SGHNT and CDR2 YYREEE (reference sequence). The CDR3 DNA follows: TGTGCCAGCAGTCGGGGACAGGAGTCTTATGGCTACACCTTC. Translated, it gives CASSRGQESYGYTF.

The chain combines TRBV28 with TRBJ1-2; D is perhaps TRBD1 (5 bases). Trimming cost V 7 bases and J 5 bases, with 14 bases left between them. Per the germline V gene, CDR1 is MDHEN and CDR2 is SYDVKM. The length of the CDR3 is 13 residues. DNA for the CDR3: TGTGCCAGCATCCCGGGGGGGGGTTATGGCTACACCTTC. Its protein product is CASIPGGGYGYTF.

This clonotype was seen only a few times. The genes are TRBV6-1 and TRBJ2-1; 8 positions agree with TRBD2. The CDR3 contains 16 residues. CDR1 is MNHNS and CDR2 is SASEGT in the germline V gene. V shed 9 bases, J shed 4 bases, and the junction held 14 bases outside the gene matches. CDR3 sequence (DNA): TGTGCCAGTCAGGTTTTACTAGCGGACAAGTACAATGAGCAGTTCTTC. Its translation is CASQVLLADKYNEQFF.

This clonotype was seen ten or more times. CDR3 nucleotides: TGTGCCAGCAGCCCTAGACACTCTGGGACTGAAGCTTTCTTT. The encoded protein is CASSPRHSGTEAFF. The chain links TRBV3-1 to TRBJ1-1; D gene uncertain. CDR1 is LGHDT and CDR2 is YNNKEL in the germline V gene (reference sequence). The V gene lost 4 bases and the J gene lost 5 bases, with 14 bases spanning the gap. This CDR3 has 14 residues.

This clonotype has ten or more counts. The rearrangement uses TRBV15 and TRBJ2-1, with D maybe TRBD1 (6 bases). Germline CDR1 reads LNHNV; CDR2 reads YYDKDF (reference sequence). This CDR3 spans 14 amino acids. Trimming pared 2 bases from V and 5 bases from J, leaving 10 bases between. CDR3 nucleotides: TGTGCCACCAGCAGACAGGGGAGAGACAATGAGCAGTTCTTC. It codes for CATSRQGRDNEQFF.

This clonotype has just a few counts. The J gene is TRBJ2-5, the V gene TRBV18, with D tentatively TRBD2 (6 bases). CDR1 is KGHSH and CDR2 is LQKENI in the germline V gene. Trimming removed 0 bases at V and 1 base at J, with 12 bases between. There are 16 residues in the CDR3. The CDR3 loop reads CASSPPQGGSQETQYF. The CDR3 bases are TGTGCCAGCTCACCACCCCAGGGAGGAAGCCAAGAGACCCAGTACTTC.

Concerning this clonotype itself: A much larger clone differs by one base, so this may be a read error. The rearrangement uses TRBV3-1 and TRBJ2-1; 7 bases are a match to TRBD2. V shed 4 bases, J shed 10 bases, and the junction held 10 bases outside the gene matches. Germline V gene data show CDR1 as LGHDT and CDR2 as YNNKEL (reference sequence). The CDR3 consists of 14 residues. CDR3 coding DNA: TGTGCCAGCAGCCTGGGGGGGGAGGGCCTCGAGCAGTTCTTC. Protein sequence: CASSLGGEGLEQFF.

The sample holds many counts of this clonotype. This chain joins TRBV5-4 and TRBJ2-1, with 8 positions matching TRBD2. V was clipped by 4 bases and J by 2 bases; unmatched bases: 5. The CDR3 spans 15 residues. Germline V CDR1 and CDR2: SGHNT, YYREEE (reference sequence). This chain's CDR3 is CASSPTAGAYNEQFF. CDR3 DNA sequence: TGTGCCAGCAGCCCTACAGCGGGGGCCTACAATGAGCAGTTCTTC.

At least ten counts were recorded for this clonotype. The V call is TRBV28, the J call TRBJ1-1; 7 bases match TRBD1. This CDR3 contains 15 residues. V lost 4 bases, J lost 6 bases, and 11 bases stayed unmatched. Germline CDR1 and CDR2: MDHEN and SYDVKM. This chain's CDR3 is CASSYLTGRIAEAFF. DNA of the CDR3: TGTGCCAGCAGTTATCTGACAGGGAGAATCGCTGAAGCTTTCTTT.

This chain links TRBV5-6 with TRBJ1-1; no clear D gene. Per the germline V gene, CDR1 is SGHDT and CDR2 is YYEEEE. V gave up 0 bases and J gave up 2 bases, with 5 bases separating them. The CDR3 is made up of 13 amino acids. CDR3 loop: CASSLEYNTEAFF. CDR3 in DNA: TGTGCCAGCAGCTTGGAATATAACACTGAAGCTTTCTTT.

The chain carries TRBV14 and TRBJ1-2, with D uncertain. V lost 4 bases to trimming and J lost 3 bases, with 9 bases between them. This CDR3 is 13 amino acids long. Looked up from germline, CDR1 is SGHDN and CDR2 is FVKESK. The CDR3 DNA follows: TGTGCCAGCAGCCGCGGGCCGGACTATGGCTACACCTTC. Protein: CASSRGPDYGYTF. The variable domain in full, with the rest retrieved from reference TRBV14 and TRBJ1-2, is EAGVTQFPSHSVIEKGQTVTLRCDPISGHDNLYWYRRVMGKEIKFLLHFVKESKQDESGMPNNRFLAERTGGTYSTLKVQPAELEDSGVYFCASSRGPDYGYTFGSGTRLTVV.

A single count supports this clonotype. V gene TRBV7-9 combines with J gene TRBJ2-2, with D unresolved. The CDR3 spans 14 residues. Germline lookup yields CDR1 SEHNR and CDR2 FQNEAQ (reference sequence). V was shortened by 2 bases and J by 4 bases, with 8 bases between the two germline ends. This CDR3 is CASSLKGSTGELFF. The DNA of the CDR3 is TGTGCCAGCAGCTTAAAGGGCAGCACCGGGGAGCTGTTTTTT. The full variable domain, in which reference TRBV7-9 and TRBJ2-2 provide the parts outside the CDR3, is DTGVSQNPRHKITKRGQNVTFRCDPISEHNRLYWYRQTLGQGPEFLTYFQNEAQLEKSRLLSDRFSAERPKGSFSTLEIQRTEQGDSAMYLCASSLKGSTGELFFGEGSRLTVL.

This clonotype was seen many times. The chain recombines TRBV6-1 with TRBJ1-1; 7 nucleotides align to TRBD1. Germline V gives CDR1 MNHNS, CDR2 SASEGT. V lost 7 bases to trimming and J lost 1 base; unmatched junction nucleotides: 6. This CDR3 region has 14 residues. CDR3 bases: TGTGCCAGCACCGCGGACAGGAGGAACACTGAAGCTTTCTTT. Translated: CASTADRRNTEAFF.

The V call is TRBV12-3 or TRBV12-4, the J call TRBJ2-6; D not certain. Trimming shortened V by 3 bases and J by 0 bases, and 15 bases separated the two germline ends. There are 18 residues in the CDR3. The CDR3 reads CASSFGLASLSGANVLTF. The CDR3 DNA reads as TGTGCCAGCAGTTTCGGCCTTGCATCACTCTCTGGGGCCAACGTCCTGACTTTC.

In its sample, this clonotype was seen many times. This rearrangement joins TRBV2 to TRBJ1-5; maybe TRBD1 (6 bases). Germline CDR1 is SNHLY and CDR2 is FYNNEI. The ends were cut back, 4 bases at V and 9 bases at J, with 16 bases in the middle. CDR3 length: 14 residues. In DNA form, the CDR3 reads TGTGCCAGCAGTGCCGGGGACATTCGTCCGCCCCAGCATTTT. Its translation: CASSAGDIRPPQHF.

This clonotype was recorded at least ten times. This chain links TRBV5-1 with TRBJ1-2; TRBD1 matches 7 bases. The CDR3 has 14 residues. J gave up 6 bases and V 3 bases, and 8 bases lay outside the gene matches. From germline, CDR1 is SGHRS and CDR2 YFSETQ. The chain's CDR3 is CASSSNAGTDGYTF. The CDR3 bases are TGCGCCAGCAGCTCGAATGCCGGGACAGATGGCTACACCTTC.

CDR3 bases: TGCAGTGCTAGAGACCCGGTGGGGTCTGGGGCCAACGTCCTGACTTTC. It yields the protein CSARDPVGSGANVLTF. V usage is TRBV20-1 and J usage is TRBJ2-6; the D is unclear. Germline loops: CDR1 DFQATT, CDR2 SNEGSKA (reference sequence). The CDR3 runs 16 residues. V was shortened by 0 bases and J by 1 base, with 10 bases between the two germline ends.

This clonotype was seen at least ten times. J is TRBJ2-3 and V is TRBV7-6; TRBD2 matches at 7 bases. The CDR3 loop spans 18 amino acids. The germline V gene has CDR1 SGHVS and CDR2 FNYEAQ. The V gene end was trimmed by 2 bases and the J gene end by 3 bases; junction bases not matched to a gene: 14. The CDR3 is CASSLYASAGVRTDTQYF. Here the CDR3 DNA reads TGTGCCAGCAGCTTATACGCTTCCGCGGGAGTACGAACAGATACGCAGTATTTT.

The CDR3 coding sequence is TGCGCCAGCACCCCGATCACCGGGACCCACACAGATACGCAGTATTTT. This gives the protein CASTPITGTHTDTQYF. The chain joins TRBV5-1 to TRBJ2-3; the D gene could be TRBD1 or TRBD2 (5 bases each). The CDR3 is 16 residues long. V dropped 6 bases and J dropped 2 bases, with 19 bases sitting between them. Germline values: CDR1 SGHRS, CDR2 YFSETQ.